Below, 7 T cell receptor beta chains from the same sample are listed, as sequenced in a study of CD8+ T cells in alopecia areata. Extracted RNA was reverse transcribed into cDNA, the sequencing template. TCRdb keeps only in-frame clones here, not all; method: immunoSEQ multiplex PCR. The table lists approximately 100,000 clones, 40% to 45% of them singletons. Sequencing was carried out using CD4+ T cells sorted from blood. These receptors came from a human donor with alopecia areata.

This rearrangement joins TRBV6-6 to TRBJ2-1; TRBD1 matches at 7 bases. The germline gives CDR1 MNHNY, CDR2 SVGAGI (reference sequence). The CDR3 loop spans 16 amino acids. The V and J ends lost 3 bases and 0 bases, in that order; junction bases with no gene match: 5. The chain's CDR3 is CASSYYRGPSYNEQFF. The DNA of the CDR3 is TGTGCCAGCAGTTATTATAGGGGGCCCTCCTACAATGAGCAGTTCTTC.

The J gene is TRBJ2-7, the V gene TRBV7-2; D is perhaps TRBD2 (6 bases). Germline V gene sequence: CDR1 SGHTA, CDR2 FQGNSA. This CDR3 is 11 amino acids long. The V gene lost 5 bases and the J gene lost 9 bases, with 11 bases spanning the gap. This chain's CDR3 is CASSQGTGQYF. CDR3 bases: TGTGCCAGCAGCCAAGGGACTGGGCAGTACTTC.

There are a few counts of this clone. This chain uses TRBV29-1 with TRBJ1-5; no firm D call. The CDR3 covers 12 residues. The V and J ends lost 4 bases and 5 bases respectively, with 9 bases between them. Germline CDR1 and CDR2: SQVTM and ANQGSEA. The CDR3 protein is CSVATGDQPQHF. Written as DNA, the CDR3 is TGCAGCGTTGCTACCGGGGATCAGCCCCAGCATTTT.

The CDR3 nucleotides read TGTGCCAGCGGGACAGGGGGCACAGATACGCAGTATTTT. Its protein product is CASGTGGTDTQYF. The V gene is TRBV28, the J gene TRBJ2-3; 10 bases fit TRBD1. CDR3 length equals 13 residues. V lost 8 bases, J lost 1 base, and 0 bases stayed unmatched. Per germline, CDR1 MDHEN and CDR2 SYDVKM.

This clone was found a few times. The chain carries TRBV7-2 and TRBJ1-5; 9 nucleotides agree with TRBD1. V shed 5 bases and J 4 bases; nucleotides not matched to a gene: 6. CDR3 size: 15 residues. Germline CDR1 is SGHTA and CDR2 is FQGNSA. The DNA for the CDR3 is TGTGCCAGCAGCCCCTCCGGGACAGGGAATCAGCCCCAGCATTTT. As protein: CASSPSGTGNQPQHF.

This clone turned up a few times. The CDR3 region is CSVDGQGREQYF. CDR3 coding DNA: TGCAGCGTTGATGGACAGGGACGCGAGCAGTACTTC. The chain links TRBV29-1 to TRBJ2-7; 8 bases are shared with TRBD1. The CDR3 is made up of 12 amino acids. The germline V gene encodes CDR1 SQVTM and CDR2 ANQGSEA. Germline trimming cut 3 bases from V and 6 bases from J; bases unmatched to any gene: 4.

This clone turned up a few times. CDR3 region: CASSYSLAGGIYNEQFF. CDR3 DNA sequence: TGTGCCAGCAGTTACTCACTAGCGGGAGGAATCTACAATGAGCAGTTCTTC. The chain employs TRBV9 and TRBJ2-1, with 12 bases that match TRBD2. The CDR3 is made up of 17 amino acids. CDR1 and CDR2 from the germline V gene are SGDLS and YYNGEE. With 5 bases clipped from V and 3 bases from J, the junction kept 9 bases outside the gene matches.